The clone carrying this T cell receptor (beta chain) is termed medium-sized. Its specificity is unknown. This sample was included in a study of T and B cells in COVID-19 patients. Background on the study: Active-infection patients were older, median roughly 67 years, than recovered patients, median approximately 35 years. Notes on the study in general: The recovered cohort had around 2,000 exclusive TCR clusters, including around 34 low generation probability clusters.

TRB rearrangements were amplified by multiplex PCR with BIOMED2 TRB-A/B primers. TCRdb processed the multiplex PCR reads anew with MiXCR; each CDR3 protein has one entry. The repertoire holds over 10,000 distinct CDR3 sequences, 25% seen once, with roughly 4.2% in the top ten. V dropped 3 bases and J dropped 6 bases, with 4 bases sitting between them. The CDR3 has 11 residues. TRB was amplified from approximately 250-480 ng of blood genomic DNA. The chain recombines TRBV12-3 or TRBV12-4 with TRBJ2-3; D remains unclear. The source is a human donor who had recovered from COVID-19. Sequencing was performed on blood. Here the CDR3 DNA reads TGTGCCAGCAGTTTGAAGGATACGCAGTATTTT. It translates to CASSLKDTQYF.